The source of this T cell receptor (beta chain) is a study of T cell clonotyping in hematopoietic cell transplantation. This clone was observed once. Assay used: immunoSEQ multiplex PCR; TCRdb lists only in-frame clones, some missing. Of about 45,000 clones in the sample, 94% are singletons; the top ten hold over 0.65%. Trimming took 4 bases from V and 9 from J, leaving 7 bases between them. CDR3 length equals 11 residues. From germline, CDR1 is SGHTA and CDR2 FQGNSA. Sequenced input: peripheral blood mononuclear cells. The sequence was collected from a woman in her fifties or sixties in good health. Some clones in this sample may be carry-over from other donors' samples. The J gene is TRBJ1-5, the V gene TRBV7-2; D ambiguous. CDR3 region: CASSSSGPQHF. CDR3 sequence (DNA): TGTGCCAGCAGCTCGTCCGGGCCCCAGCATTTT. Full variable domain (missing parts from reference TRBV7-2 and TRBJ1-5): GAGVSQSPSNKVTEKGKDVELRCDPISGHTALYWYRQSLGQGLEFLIYFQGNSAPDKSGLPSDRFSAERTGGSVSTLTIQRTQQEDSAVYLCASSSSGPQHFGDGTRLSIL.